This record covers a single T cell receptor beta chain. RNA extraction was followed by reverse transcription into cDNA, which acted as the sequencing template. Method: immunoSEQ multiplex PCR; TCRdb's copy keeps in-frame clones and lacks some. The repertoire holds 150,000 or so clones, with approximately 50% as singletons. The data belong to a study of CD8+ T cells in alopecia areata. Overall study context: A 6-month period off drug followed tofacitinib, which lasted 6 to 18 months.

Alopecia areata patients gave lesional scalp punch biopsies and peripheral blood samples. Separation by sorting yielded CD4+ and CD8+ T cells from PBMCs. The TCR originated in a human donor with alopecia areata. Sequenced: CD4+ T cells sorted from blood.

The DNA for the CDR3 is TGTGCCTGGAATGCAGGCCCGAACACTGAAGCTTTCTTT. The encoded protein is CAWNAGPNTEAFF. The chain couples TRBV30 to TRBJ1-1; D is uncertain. Germline V gives CDR1 GTSNPN, CDR2 SVGIG (reference sequence). V dropped 4 bases and J dropped 1 base, with 10 bases sitting between them. The CDR3 length is 13 residues.